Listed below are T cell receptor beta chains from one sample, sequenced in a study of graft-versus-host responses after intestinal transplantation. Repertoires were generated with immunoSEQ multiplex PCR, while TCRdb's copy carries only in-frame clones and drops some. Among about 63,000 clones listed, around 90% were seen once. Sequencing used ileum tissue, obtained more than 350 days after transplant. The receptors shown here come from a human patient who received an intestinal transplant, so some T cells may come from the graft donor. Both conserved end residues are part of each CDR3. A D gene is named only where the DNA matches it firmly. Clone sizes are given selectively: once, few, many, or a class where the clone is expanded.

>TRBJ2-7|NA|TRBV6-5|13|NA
CASSYGIHYEQYF
TGTGCCAGCAGTTACGGGATACACTACGAGCAGTACTTC
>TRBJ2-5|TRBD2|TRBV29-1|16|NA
CSVESPASGRSRTQYF
TGCAGCGTTGAATCTCCGGCTAGCGGGAGGTCTAGGACCCAGTACTTC
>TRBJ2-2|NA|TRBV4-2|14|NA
CASSHRDLTGELFF
TGTGCCAGCAGCCACCGGGACCTGACCGGGGAGCTGTTTTTT
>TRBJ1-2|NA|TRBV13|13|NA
CASSLRSDYGYTF
TGTGCCAGCAGCTTAAGGTCAGACTATGGCTACACCTTC
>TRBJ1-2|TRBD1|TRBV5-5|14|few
CASSSTGINYGYTF
TGTGCCAGCAGCTCGACAGGGATTAACTATGGCTACACCTTC
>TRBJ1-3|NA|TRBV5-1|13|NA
CASSLAAGNTIYF
TGCGCCAGCAGCTTGGCAGCTGGAAACACCATATATTTT
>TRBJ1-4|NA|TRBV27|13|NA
CASSLDGNEKLFF
TGTGCCAGCAGTTTGGACGGTAATGAAAAACTGTTTTTT
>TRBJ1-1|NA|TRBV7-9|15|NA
CASSLDGGRNTEAFF
TGTGCCAGCAGCTTAGATGGAGGCAGAAACACTGAAGCTTTCTTT
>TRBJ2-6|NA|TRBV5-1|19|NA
CASSLGHGHSDSGANVLTF
TGCGCCAGCAGCCTGGGTCACGGACACTCCGACTCTGGGGCCAACGTCCTGACTTTC
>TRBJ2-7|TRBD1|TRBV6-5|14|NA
CASRAGTGDYEQYF
TGTGCCAGCAGGGCCGGGACAGGGGACTACGAGCAGTACTTC
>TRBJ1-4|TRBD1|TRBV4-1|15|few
CASSQEVQGGEKLFF
TGCGCCAGCAGCCAAGAGGTACAGGGGGGTGAAAAACTGTTTTTT
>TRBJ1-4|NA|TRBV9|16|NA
CASSVDGSSTNEKLFF
TGTGCCAGCAGCGTAGATGGCAGCTCAACTAATGAAAAACTGTTTTTT
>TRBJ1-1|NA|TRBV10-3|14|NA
CAISYSGTSEQAFF
TGTGCCATCAGTTATTCCGGGACGTCCGAGCAGGCTTTCTTT
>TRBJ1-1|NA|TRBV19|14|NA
CASSIGRANTEAFF
TGTGCCAGTAGTATAGGCAGAGCGAACACTGAAGCTTTCTTT
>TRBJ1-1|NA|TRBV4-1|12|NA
CASRRGPTEAFF
TGCGCCAGCAGGAGGGGCCCCACTGAAGCTTTCTTT
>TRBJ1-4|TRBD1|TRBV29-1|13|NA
CSAGQGSNEKLFF
TGCAGCGCGGGACAGGGATCAAATGAAAAACTGTTTTTT
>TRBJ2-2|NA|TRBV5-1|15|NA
CASSLVSGDTGELFF
TGCGCCAGCAGCTTGGTATCGGGGGACACCGGGGAGCTGTTTTTT
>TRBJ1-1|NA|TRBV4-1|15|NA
CASSQDGNEDTEAFF
TGCGCCAGCAGCCAAGACGGGAATGAGGACACTGAAGCTTTCTTT
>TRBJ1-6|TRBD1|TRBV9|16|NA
CASSPDRGDYNSPLHF
TGTGCCAGCAGCCCCGACAGGGGGGACTATAATTCACCCCTCCACTTT
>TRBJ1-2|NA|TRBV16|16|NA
CASSQPRGALDYGYTF
TGTGCCAGCAGCCAACCCCGGGGGGCCCTGGACTATGGCTACACCTTC
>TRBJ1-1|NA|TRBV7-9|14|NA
CASSSILRSAEAFF
TGTGCCAGCAGCTCCATTCTCCGGAGCGCTGAAGCTTTCTTT
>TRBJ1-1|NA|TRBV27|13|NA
CASSFGGVTEAFF
TGTGCCAGCAGTTTTGGGGGGGTCACTGAAGCTTTCTTT